These T cell receptor beta chains were read from a single sample in a study of shared T cell receptors in the human thymus. The repertoire was sequenced with immunoSEQ multiplex PCR; TCRdb's copy has only in-frame clones and lacks some. The sample has roughly 560,000 clones; 70% to 80% are singletons. This sample also appeared in a second study, on human thymus T cells.

The sample consisted of thymocytes. The receptors were gathered from a boy under two years old with a congenital heart defect. Each CDR3 is given with its conserved first and last residue. The D gene is left open where the match is weak. Size is omitted from some rows. Given values are once, few, many or a class for expanded clones.

clone size	V gene	J gene	D gene	CDR3 DNA	CDR3 protein
-	TRBV7-9	TRBJ1-2	TRBD1	TGTGCCAGCAGCAAAGAGGGGGCGCGATACTATGGCTACACCTTC	CASSKEGARYYGYTF
-	TRBV7-9	TRBJ2-1	TRBD2	TGTGCCAGCAGCGGGCGTAGGCGGGAGATCTCCTACAATGAGCAGTTCTTC	CASSGRRREISYNEQFF
-	TRBV7-8	TRBJ2-7	-	TGTGCCAGCAGCTCCTCGCTCAGGGGACCCCCCTACGAGCAGTACTTC	CASSSSLRGPPYEQYF
-	TRBV7-2	TRBJ2-1	-	TGTGCCAGCAGCTACCCCGGGACAGAAGGACTAAATGAGCAGTTCTTC	CASSYPGTEGLNEQFF
-	TRBV4-2	TRBJ2-1	TRBD2	TGTGCCAGCAGCCAGCCCAGACTAGCAAAGCAGTTCTTC	CASSQPRLAKQFF
-	TRBV7-9	TRBJ2-7	-	TGTGACAGCAGCCAAAGCCTTCCACGAAGGGGCAGCTCCTACGAGCAGTACTTC	CDSSQSLPRRGSSYEQYF
few	TRBV9	TRBJ2-5	TRBD2	TGTGCCAGCAGCAAGGGACTAGCGGGACAAGAGACCCAGTACTTC	CASSKGLAGQETQYF
-	TRBV6-5	TRBJ1-3	-	TGTGCCAGCAGTTTGCAGGGAAGGGCTGGAAACACCATATATTTT	CASSLQGRAGNTIYF
-	TRBV6-1	TRBJ2-7	-	TGTGCCAGCAGTGTCGTGCAGGTTCTGACCTACGAGCAGTACTTC	CASSVVQVLTYEQYF
-	TRBV21-1	TRBJ2-7	-	TGTGCCAGCAGCAGAACCCAGACGGGGAGGGTAAGCTCCTACGAGCAGTACTTC	CASSRTQTGRVSSYEQYF
once	TRBV5-5	TRBJ2-7	TRBD1	TGTGCCAGCAGCTTGACAGGGGGCAACGAGCAGTACTTC	CASSLTGGNEQYF
-	TRBV15	TRBJ2-7	TRBD2	TGTGCCACCAGCAGATCTAGCGGGAGTTACTTGAGCTCCTACGAGCAGTACTTC	CATSRSSGSYLSSYEQYF
-	TRBV4-3	TRBJ2-5	TRBD2	TGCGCCAGCAGCCAAAAGAAGCCGGGCGTGACTAGCGGGAGATGTGAGACCCAGTACTTC	CASSQKKPGVTSGRCETQYF
-	TRBV27	TRBJ2-3	-	TGTGCCAGCAGCCCACTCCTGGGCCCTCGGCATACGCAGTATTTT	CASSPLLGPRHTQYF
-	TRBV28	TRBJ2-7	TRBD2	TGTGCCAGCAGTTTTGGCCGGGACTACAACTACGAGCAGTACTTC	CASSFGRDYNYEQYF
-	TRBV4-1	TRBJ2-2	TRBD1	TGCGCCAGCAGGACGCTGACAGGGATCACCGGGGAGCTGTTTTTT	CASRTLTGITGELFF
-	TRBV27	TRBJ1-5	-	TGTGCCAGCAGCCCGTGGGAGGGGCCGGCCCTGGGTAATAGCAATCAGCCCCAGCATTTT	CASSPWEGPALGNSNQPQHF
-	TRBV7-2	TRBJ2-5	TRBD2	TGTGCCAGTTTAAGGGCGGGAGAGGGAAAAGAGACCCAGTACTTC	CASLRAGEGKETQYF